This TCR beta chain was identified during a study of cytomegalovirus exposure and HLA in healthy donors. This clone was counted a single time. Germline CDR1 reads MNHEY; CDR2 reads SVGAGI. Trimming shortened V by 1 base and J by 2 bases, and 8 bases separated the two germline ends. The CDR3 length is 14 residues. Sequencing was performed with immunoSEQ multiplex PCR; in TCRdb, only in-frame clones are kept and a portion is missing. This table holds over 200,000 clones, roughly 88% found once. This clonotype was sampled from a woman younger than 35 in good health and CMV-seronegative. The sequenced sample was PBMCs. This rearrangement joins TRBV6-5 to TRBJ1-2, with a tentative D call TRBD1 (6 bases). The CDR3 region is CASSYFQGNYGYTF. In DNA, the CDR3 is TGTGCCAGCAGTTACTTTCAGGGGAACTATGGCTACACCTTC.